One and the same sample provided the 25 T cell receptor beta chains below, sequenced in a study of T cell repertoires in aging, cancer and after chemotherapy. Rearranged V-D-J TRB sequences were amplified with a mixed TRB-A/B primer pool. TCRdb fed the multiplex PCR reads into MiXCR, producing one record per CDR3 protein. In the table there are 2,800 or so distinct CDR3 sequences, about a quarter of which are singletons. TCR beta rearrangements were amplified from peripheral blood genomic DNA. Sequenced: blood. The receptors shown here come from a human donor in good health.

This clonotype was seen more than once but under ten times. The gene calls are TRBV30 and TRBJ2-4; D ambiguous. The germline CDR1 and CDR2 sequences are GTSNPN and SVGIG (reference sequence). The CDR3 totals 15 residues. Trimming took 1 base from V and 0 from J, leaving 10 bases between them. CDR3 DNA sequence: TGTGCCTGGAGTGGACTCGTGTTAGCCAAAAACATTCAGTACTTC. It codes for CAWSGLVLAKNIQYF. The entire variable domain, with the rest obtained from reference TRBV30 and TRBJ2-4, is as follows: SQTIHQWPATLVQPVGSPLSLECTVEGTSNPNLYWYRQAAGRGLQLLFYSVGIGQISSEVPQNLSASRPQDRQFILSSKKLLLSDSGFYLCAWSGLVLAKNIQYFGAGTRLSVL.

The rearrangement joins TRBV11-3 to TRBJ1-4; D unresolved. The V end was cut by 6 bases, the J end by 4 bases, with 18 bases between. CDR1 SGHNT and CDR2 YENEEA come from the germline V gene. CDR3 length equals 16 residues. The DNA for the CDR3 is TGTGCCAGCAGTTATGCCTTTGGCAGTAATAATGAAAAACTGTTTTTT. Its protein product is CASSYAFGSNNEKLFF.

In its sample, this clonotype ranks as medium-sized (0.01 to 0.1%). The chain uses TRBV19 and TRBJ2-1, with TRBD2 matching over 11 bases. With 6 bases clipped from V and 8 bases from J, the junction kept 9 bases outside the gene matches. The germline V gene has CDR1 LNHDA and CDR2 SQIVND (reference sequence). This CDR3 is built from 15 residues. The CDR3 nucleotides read TGTGCCAGTAGGTTTCTAGCGGGAGGTCGCCATGAGCAGTTCTTC. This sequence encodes CASRFLAGGRHEQFF.

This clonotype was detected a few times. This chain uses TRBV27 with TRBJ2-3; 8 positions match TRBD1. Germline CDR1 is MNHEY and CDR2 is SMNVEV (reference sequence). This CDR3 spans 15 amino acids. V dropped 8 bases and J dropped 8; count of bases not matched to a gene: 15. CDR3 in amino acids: CASGSGGGYRGTQYF. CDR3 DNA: TGTGCCAGCGGCTCAGGGGGCGGGTATCGCGGTACGCAGTATTTT.

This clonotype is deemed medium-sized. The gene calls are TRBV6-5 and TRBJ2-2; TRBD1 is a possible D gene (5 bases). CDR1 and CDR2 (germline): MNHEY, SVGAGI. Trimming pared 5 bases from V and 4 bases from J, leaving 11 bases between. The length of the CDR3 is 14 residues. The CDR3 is CASSIRDSTGELFF. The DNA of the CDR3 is TGTGCCAGCAGTATCAGGGATAGCACCGGGGAGCTGTTTTTT.

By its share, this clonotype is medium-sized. CDR3 nucleotide sequence: TGTGCCACCAGCAGGGGCGTGTTGAATACGCAGTATTTT. Translated, it gives CATSRGVLNTQYF. V is TRBV15 and J is TRBJ2-3; D is unclear. CDR1 LNHNV and CDR2 YYDKDF come from the germline V gene (reference sequence). The ends were cut back, 3 bases at V and 7 bases at J, with 11 bases in the middle. This CDR3 contains 13 residues.

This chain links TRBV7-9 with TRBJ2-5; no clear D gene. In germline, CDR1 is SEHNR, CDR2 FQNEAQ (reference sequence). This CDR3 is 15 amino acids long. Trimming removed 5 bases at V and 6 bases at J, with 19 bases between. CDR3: CASSPPFRVGKTQYF. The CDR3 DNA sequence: TGTGCCAGCAGCCCCCCATTCCGGGTGGGAAAGACCCAGTACTTC.

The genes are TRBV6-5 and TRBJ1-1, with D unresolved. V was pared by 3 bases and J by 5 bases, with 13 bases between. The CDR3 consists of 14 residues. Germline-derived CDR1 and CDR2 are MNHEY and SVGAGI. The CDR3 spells CASSYTGPRTEAFF. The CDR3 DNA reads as TGTGCCAGCAGTTATACTGGGCCACGGACTGAAGCTTTCTTT.

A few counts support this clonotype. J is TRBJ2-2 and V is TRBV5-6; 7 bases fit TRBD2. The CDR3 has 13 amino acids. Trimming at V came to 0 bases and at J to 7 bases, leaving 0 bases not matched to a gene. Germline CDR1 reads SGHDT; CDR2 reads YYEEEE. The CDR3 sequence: CASSLGTSGELFF. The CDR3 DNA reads TGTGCCAGCAGCTTGGGGACTAGCGGGGAGCTGTTTTTT.

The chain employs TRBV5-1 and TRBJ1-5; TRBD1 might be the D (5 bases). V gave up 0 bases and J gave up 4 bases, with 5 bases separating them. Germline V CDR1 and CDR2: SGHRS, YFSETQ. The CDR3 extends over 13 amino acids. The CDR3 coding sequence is TGCGCCAGCAGCTTGGGACAGAATCAGCCCCAGCATTTT. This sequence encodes CASSLGQNQPQHF.

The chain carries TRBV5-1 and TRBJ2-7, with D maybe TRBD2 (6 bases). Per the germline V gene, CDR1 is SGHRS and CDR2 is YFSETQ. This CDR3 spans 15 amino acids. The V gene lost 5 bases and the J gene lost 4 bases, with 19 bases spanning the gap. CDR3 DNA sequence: TGCGCCAGCAGTCCGGCTGCGGGGCCGGGGTACGAGCAGTACTTC. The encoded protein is CASSPAAGPGYEQYF.

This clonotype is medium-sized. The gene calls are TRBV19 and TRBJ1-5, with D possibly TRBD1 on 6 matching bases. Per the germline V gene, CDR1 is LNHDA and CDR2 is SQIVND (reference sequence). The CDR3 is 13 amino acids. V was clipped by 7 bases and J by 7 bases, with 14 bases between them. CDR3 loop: CASTGAGRQPQHF. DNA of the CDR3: TGTGCCAGTACAGGGGCCGGGAGGCAGCCCCAGCATTTT. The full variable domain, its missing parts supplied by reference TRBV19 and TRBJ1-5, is DGGITQSPKYLFRKEGQNVTLSCEQNLNHDAMYWYRQDPGQGLRLIYYSQIVNDFQKGDIAEGYSVSREKKESFPLTVTSAQKNPTAFYLCASTGAGRQPQHFGDGTRLSIL.

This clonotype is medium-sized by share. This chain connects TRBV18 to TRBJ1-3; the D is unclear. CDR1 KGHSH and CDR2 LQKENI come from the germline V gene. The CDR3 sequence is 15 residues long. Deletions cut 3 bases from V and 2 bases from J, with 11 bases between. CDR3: CASSPPSGPGNTIYF. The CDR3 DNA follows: TGTGCCAGCTCACCTCCCTCCGGCCCTGGAAACACCATATATTTT.

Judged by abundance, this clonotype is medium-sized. The CDR3 sequence is CASSYGSVTNYGYTF. The CDR3 DNA reads TGTGCCAGCAGTTACGGTTCGGTAACTAACTATGGCTACACCTTC. The genes are TRBV6-2 or TRBV6-3 and TRBJ1-2; D not resolved. The ends were cut back, 2 bases at V and 0 bases at J, with 10 bases in the middle. Germline V gene sequence: CDR1 MNHEY, CDR2 SVGEGT. This CDR3 spans 15 amino acids.

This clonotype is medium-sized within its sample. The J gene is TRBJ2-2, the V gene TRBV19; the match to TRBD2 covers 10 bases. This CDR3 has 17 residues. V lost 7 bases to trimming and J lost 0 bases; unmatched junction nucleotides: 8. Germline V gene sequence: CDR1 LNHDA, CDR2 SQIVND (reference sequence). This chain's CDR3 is CASTAWTSGANTGELFF. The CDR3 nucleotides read TGTGCCAGTACCGCCTGGACTAGCGGCGCGAACACCGGGGAGCTGTTTTTT.

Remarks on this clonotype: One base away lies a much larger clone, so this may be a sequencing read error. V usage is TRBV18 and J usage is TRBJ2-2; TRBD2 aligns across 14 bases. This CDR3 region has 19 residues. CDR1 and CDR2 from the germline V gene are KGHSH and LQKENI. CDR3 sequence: CDSSPDLGLAGGRTGELFF. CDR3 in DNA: TGTGACAGCTCACCTGACCTCGGACTAGCGGGAGGTCGGACCGGGGAGCTGTTTTTT. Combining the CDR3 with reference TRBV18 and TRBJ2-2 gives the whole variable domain NAGVMQNPRHLVRRRGQEARLRCSPMKGHSHVYWYRQLPEEGLKFMVYLQKENIIDESGMPKERFSAEFPKEGPSILRIQQVVRGDSAAYFCDSSPDLGLAGGRTGELFFGEGSRLTVL.

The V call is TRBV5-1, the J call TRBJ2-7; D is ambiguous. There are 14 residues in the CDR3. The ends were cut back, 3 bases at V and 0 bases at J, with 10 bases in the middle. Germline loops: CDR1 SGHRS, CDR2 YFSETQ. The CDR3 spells CASSSQPSSYEQYF. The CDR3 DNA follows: TGCGCCAGCAGCTCACAGCCTAGCTCCTACGAGCAGTACTTC. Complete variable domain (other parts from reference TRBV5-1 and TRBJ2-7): KAGVTQTPRYLIKTRGQQVTLSCSPISGHRSVSWYQQTPGQGLQFLFEYFSETQRNKGNFPGRFSGRQFSNSRSEMNVSTLELGDSALYLCASSSQPSSYEQYFGPGTRLTVT.

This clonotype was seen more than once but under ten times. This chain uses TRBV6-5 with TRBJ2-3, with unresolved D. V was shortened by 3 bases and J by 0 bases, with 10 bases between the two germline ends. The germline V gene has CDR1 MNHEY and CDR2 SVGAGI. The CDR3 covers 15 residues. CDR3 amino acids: CASSYSEPSTDTQYF. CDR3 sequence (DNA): TGTGCCAGCAGTTATTCGGAACCTAGCACAGATACGCAGTATTTT.

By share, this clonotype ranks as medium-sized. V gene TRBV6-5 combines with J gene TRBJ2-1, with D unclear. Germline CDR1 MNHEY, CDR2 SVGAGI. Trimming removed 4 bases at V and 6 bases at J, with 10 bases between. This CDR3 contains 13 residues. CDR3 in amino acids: CASSFILGNEQFF. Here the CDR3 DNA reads TGTGCCAGCAGTTTCATCTTGGGCAATGAGCAGTTCTTC.

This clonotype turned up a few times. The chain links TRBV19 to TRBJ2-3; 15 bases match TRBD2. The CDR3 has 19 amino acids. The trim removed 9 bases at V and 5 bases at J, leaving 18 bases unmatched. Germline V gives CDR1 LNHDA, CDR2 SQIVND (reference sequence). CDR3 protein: CASSLQPGLAGGGGDTQYF. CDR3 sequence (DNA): TGTGCCAGCAGCTTACAGCCCGGACTAGCGGGAGGGGGTGGAGATACGCAGTATTTT.

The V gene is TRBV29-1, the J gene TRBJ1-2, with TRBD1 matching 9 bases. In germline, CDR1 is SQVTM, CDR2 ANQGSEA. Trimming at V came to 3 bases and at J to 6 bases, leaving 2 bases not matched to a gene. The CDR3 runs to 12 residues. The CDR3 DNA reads TGCAGCGTTGATGGACAGGGGCATGGCTACACCTTC. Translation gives CSVDGQGHGYTF.

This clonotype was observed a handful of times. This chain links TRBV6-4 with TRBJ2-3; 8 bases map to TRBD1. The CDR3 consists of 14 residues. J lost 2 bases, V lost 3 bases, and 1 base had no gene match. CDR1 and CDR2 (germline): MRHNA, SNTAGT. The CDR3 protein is CASSEGQDTDTQYF. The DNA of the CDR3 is TGTGCCAGCAGTGAGGGACAGGACACAGATACGCAGTATTTT.

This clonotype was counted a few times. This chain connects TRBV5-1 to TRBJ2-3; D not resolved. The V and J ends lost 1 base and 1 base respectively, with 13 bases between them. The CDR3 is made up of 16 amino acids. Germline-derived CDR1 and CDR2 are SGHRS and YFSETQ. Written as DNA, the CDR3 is TGCGCCAGCAGCTTGAGGCGGAGCTTAGGCACAGATACGCAGTATTTT. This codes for CASSLRRSLGTDTQYF.

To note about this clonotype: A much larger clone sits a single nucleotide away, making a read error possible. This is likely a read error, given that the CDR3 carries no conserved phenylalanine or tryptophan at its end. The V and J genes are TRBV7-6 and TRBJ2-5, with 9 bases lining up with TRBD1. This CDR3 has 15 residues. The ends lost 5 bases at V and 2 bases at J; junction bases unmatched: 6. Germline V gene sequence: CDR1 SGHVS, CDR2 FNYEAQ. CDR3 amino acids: CASSGGTGWQETQYL. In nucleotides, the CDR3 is TGTGCCAGCAGCGGAGGGACAGGGTGGCAAGAGACCCAGTACCTC.

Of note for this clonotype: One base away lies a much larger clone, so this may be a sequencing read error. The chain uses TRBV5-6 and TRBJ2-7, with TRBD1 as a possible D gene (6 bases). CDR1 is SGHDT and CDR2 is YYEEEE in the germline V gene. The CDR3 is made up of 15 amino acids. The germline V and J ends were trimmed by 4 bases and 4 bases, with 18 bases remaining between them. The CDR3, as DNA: TGTGCCAGCAGCATGGCCCTCAGGGGAGAGTACGAGCAGTACTTC. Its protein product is CASSMALRGEYEQYF.